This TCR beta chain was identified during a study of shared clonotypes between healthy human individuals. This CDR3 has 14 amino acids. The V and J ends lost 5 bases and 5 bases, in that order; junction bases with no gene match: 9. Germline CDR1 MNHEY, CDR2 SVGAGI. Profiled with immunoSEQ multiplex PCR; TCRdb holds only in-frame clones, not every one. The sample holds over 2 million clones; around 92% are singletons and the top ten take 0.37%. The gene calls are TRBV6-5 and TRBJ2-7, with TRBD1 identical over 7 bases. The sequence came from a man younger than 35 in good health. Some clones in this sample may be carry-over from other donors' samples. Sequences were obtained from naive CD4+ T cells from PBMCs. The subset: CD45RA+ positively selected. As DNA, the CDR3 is TGTGCCAGCAGTACGCGAACAGGGGCTAACGAGCAGTACTTC. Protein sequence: CASSTRTGANEQYF.